The 30 T cell receptor beta chains presented below share a single source sample, sequenced in a study of early T cells in non-severe SARS-CoV-2 infection. One entry per CDR3 protein, called by TCRdb with MiXCR from the 5' RACE reads. The repertoire holds approximately 90,000 distinct CDR3 sequences, with approximately 11% as singletons. The input for sequencing was whole blood, taken at baseline. These receptors were collected from an adult who was a healthcare worker with PCR-confirmed SARS-CoV-2 infection or an uninfected control (not recorded which).

This clonotype was counted a few times. This rearrangement joins TRBV6-2 or TRBV6-3 to TRBJ2-5; TRBD2 agrees at 7 bases. Germline trimming cut 2 bases from V and 7 bases from J; bases unmatched to any gene: 7. The CDR3 totals 14 residues. Per the germline V gene, CDR1 is MNHEY and CDR2 is SVGEGT. In nucleotides, the CDR3 is TGTGCCAGCAGTTACACTAGCGCCGCCGGGACCCAGTACTTC. It codes for CASSYTSAAGTQYF.

The rearrangement joins TRBV6-4 to TRBJ1-5; D gene ambiguous. The CDR3 has 15 amino acids. The ends were cut back, 0 bases at V and 8 bases at J, with 14 bases in the middle. Germline lookup yields CDR1 MRHNA and CDR2 SNTAGT. The CDR3 here is CASSDSIAAVEPQHF. CDR3 nucleotides: TGTGCCAGCAGTGACTCGATAGCCGCGGTAGAGCCCCAGCATTTT.

The chain is built from TRBV5-1 and TRBJ2-2; D possibly matches TRBD1 or TRBD2 (5 bases each). Between the trimmed V and J ends, which lost 8 bases and 3 bases, there was a span of 11 bases. Germline CDR1 SGHRS, CDR2 YFSETQ. The CDR3 loop spans 13 amino acids. The CDR3 nucleotides are TGCGCCAGTAAGCAGGGAGACACCGGGGAGCTGTTTTTT. Translation gives CASKQGDTGELFF.

This clonotype has a count of ten or more. This chain uses TRBV7-3 with TRBJ2-2; a weak D match, TRBD1 (5 bases). The CDR3 runs to 14 residues. The V end was cut by 5 bases, the J end by 0 bases, with 7 bases between. CDR1 and CDR2 (germline): SGHTA, FQGTGA. CDR3 region: CASSGHSNTGELFF. Here the CDR3 DNA reads TGTGCCAGCAGCGGACACTCGAACACCGGGGAGCTGTTTTTT. The entire variable domain, with the rest obtained from reference TRBV7-3 and TRBJ2-2, is as follows: GAGVSQTPSNKVTEKGKYVELRCDPISGHTALYWYRQSLGQGPEFLIYFQGTGAADDSGLPNDRFFAVRPEGSVSTLKIQRTERGDSAVYLCASSGHSNTGELFFGEGSRLTVL.

The chain couples TRBV7-9 to TRBJ2-2; D remains unclear. The CDR3 runs 12 residues. Germline-derived CDR1 and CDR2 are SEHNR and FQNEAQ (reference sequence). Trimming left V 7 bases short and J 4 bases short, with 7 bases between. CDR3 DNA: TGTGCCAGCAATTCGGGCACCGGGGAGCTGTTTTTT. Its protein product is CASNSGTGELFF.

This clonotype occurred a few times. The rearrangement joins TRBV27 to TRBJ2-5; the D is unclear. Germline CDR1 and CDR2: MNHEY and SMNVEV (reference sequence). Trimming removed 0 bases at V and 3 bases at J, with 5 bases between. This CDR3 region has 13 residues. Written as DNA, the CDR3 is TGTGCCAGCAGTTTATCGATTGAAGAGACCCAGTACTTC. As protein: CASSLSIEETQYF.

In its sample, this clonotype was seen many times. This chain joins TRBV6-5 and TRBJ2-7, with 8 bases aligning to TRBD2. This CDR3 has 14 amino acids. Looked up from germline, CDR1 is MNHEY and CDR2 is SVGAGI. V was clipped by 6 bases and J by 2 bases; unmatched bases: 6. CDR3: CASRLSGNPYEQYF. CDR3 DNA sequence: TGTGCCAGCAGACTTAGCGGGAATCCCTACGAGCAGTACTTC.

This clonotype was recorded many times. The chain employs TRBV6-2 or TRBV6-3 and TRBJ2-7, with D unclear. Between the trimmed V and J ends, which lost 4 bases and 6 bases, there was a span of 19 bases. Germline assignment: CDR1 MNHEY and CDR2 SVGEGT. CDR3 length: 15 residues. For the CDR3, the DNA is TGTGCCAGCAGTTCCCCCCAAGAAGGGCGTCTCGAGCAGTACTTC. Translated, it gives CASSSPQEGRLEQYF.

This clonotype was counted at least ten times. The chain employs TRBV29-1 and TRBJ2-5; TRBD2 agrees at 9 bases. This CDR3 region has 15 residues. Trimming at V came to 2 bases and at J to 5 bases, leaving 9 bases not matched to a gene. Germline CDR1 reads SQVTM; CDR2 reads ANQGSEA. The CDR3 spells CSVEKAGGLGETQYF. CDR3 in DNA: TGCAGCGTTGAAAAGGCGGGAGGGCTAGGGGAGACCCAGTACTTC.

The CDR3 bases are TGTGCCAGCAGCTTATCGGGACCTGGGGCTAATGAAAAACTGTTTTTT. The encoded protein is CASSLSGPGANEKLFF. The V and J genes are TRBV7-3 and TRBJ1-4, with D perhaps TRBD1 (5 bases). Per germline, CDR1 SGHTA and CDR2 FQGTGA. With 2 bases removed from V and 3 bases from J, the gap between germline ends came to 13 bases. CDR3 length: 16 residues.

This clonotype was recorded many times. This chain joins TRBV14 and TRBJ2-5; the D gene is possibly TRBD1 (5 bases). CDR3 length equals 13 residues. The V gene lost 3 bases and the J gene lost 6 bases, with 11 bases spanning the gap. CDR1 and CDR2 (germline): SGHDN, FVKESK. The CDR3 coding sequence is TGTGCCAGCAGCCAGCAGGGATTTCAGACCCAGTACTTC. Amino acids: CASSQQGFQTQYF.

The V and J genes are TRBV6-1 and TRBJ2-2; D is uncertain. CDR1 MNHNS and CDR2 SASEGT come from the germline V gene. This CDR3 region has 14 residues. V lost 4 bases and J lost 3, with 9 bases in between. In DNA form, the CDR3 reads TGTGCCAGCAGTGCCTACCTTTACACCGGGGAGCTGTTTTTT. Translation: CASSAYLYTGELFF.

The table lists this clonotype with many counts. CDR3 nucleotides: TGTGCCAGCAGCCAAGAGGGCAGGGGGAGTGCTGAAGCTTTCTTT. It encodes CASSQEGRGSAEAFF. The rearrangement links TRBV3-1 to TRBJ1-1, with TRBD1 matching over 7 bases. Germline lookup yields CDR1 LGHDT and CDR2 YNNKEL (reference sequence). V was clipped by 0 bases and J by 6 bases; unmatched bases: 7. The CDR3 sequence is 15 residues long.

This clonotype was seen a handful of times. The chain employs TRBV18 and TRBJ1-4; D unresolved. The CDR3 extends over 13 amino acids. Germline V gene data show CDR1 as KGHSH and CDR2 as LQKENI. V lost 9 bases and J 3 bases, leaving 11 bases between the germline ends. The CDR3 nucleotides read TGTGCCAGTTCAACAGCTTCTAATGAAAAACTGTTTTTT. It specifies CASSTASNEKLFF.

The chain has TRBV12-3 or TRBV12-4 and TRBJ2-1; weak D call: TRBD2 (8 bases). There are 16 residues in the CDR3. Trimming shortened V by 7 bases and J by 2 bases, and 18 bases separated the two germline ends. The CDR3 DNA follows: TGTGCCAGCATGGCGGGGGGACAGCTGACCTACAATGAGCAGTTCTTC. Translating gives CASMAGGQLTYNEQFF.

The chain couples TRBV6-1 to TRBJ2-2; no definite D call. CDR1 MNHNS and CDR2 SASEGT come from the germline V gene. This CDR3 is 15 amino acids long. Trimming shortened V by 5 bases and J by 4 bases, and 14 bases separated the two germline ends. The CDR3: CASSLPSSGTGELFF. The CDR3 nucleotides read TGTGCCAGCAGTTTACCTAGTTCGGGCACCGGGGAGCTGTTTTTT.

This clonotype has only a few counts. The chain combines TRBV5-6 with TRBJ1-1; D gene unclear. From germline, CDR1 is SGHDT and CDR2 YYEEEE. V lost 0 bases and J 4 bases, leaving 10 bases between the germline ends. CDR3 length: 14 amino acids. DNA of the CDR3: TGTGCCAGCAGCTTGGGACGGCGTACCACTGAAGCTTTCTTT. It specifies CASSLGRRTTEAFF.

The gene calls are TRBV29-1 and TRBJ2-7; D is possibly TRBD1 (6 bases). Germline V CDR1 and CDR2: SQVTM, ANQGSEA. Trimming cost V 5 bases and J 3 bases, with 17 bases left between them. CDR3 size: 14 residues. The CDR3 DNA reads as TGCAGCGTTTCTGACAGGCCCCTCTTCTACGAGCAGTACTTC. The encoded protein is CSVSDRPLFYEQYF.

V gene TRBV6-6 combines with J gene TRBJ2-2; 12 positions match TRBD2. V shed 0 bases, J shed 1 base, and the junction held 3 bases outside the gene matches. In germline, CDR1 is MNHNY, CDR2 SVGAGI (reference sequence). The CDR3 loop spans 18 amino acids. CDR3: CASSYSGGLAGNTGELFF. The CDR3 coding sequence is TGTGCCAGCAGTTACTCGGGGGGACTAGCGGGGAACACCGGGGAGCTGTTTTTT.

This clonotype was detected ten times or more. This chain uses TRBV24-1 with TRBJ1-4; a possible D gene is TRBD1 (6 bases). V lost 3 bases to trimming and J lost 3 bases, with 7 bases between them. CDR3 length equals 14 residues. Germline lookup yields CDR1 KGHDR and CDR2 SFDVKD. In DNA form, the CDR3 reads TGTGCCACCAGTGATCCAGGGGCTAATGAAAAACTGTTTTTT. Its protein is CATSDPGANEKLFF.

The chain couples TRBV12-3 or TRBV12-4 to TRBJ2-5; D might be TRBD2 (6 bases). CDR3 length: 12 amino acids. Trimming removed 8 bases at V and 2 bases at J, with 9 bases between. CDR3 amino acids: CASAAGQETQYF. For the CDR3, the DNA is TGTGCCAGCGCCGCGGGGCAAGAGACCCAGTACTTC.

The genes are TRBV6-1 and TRBJ2-1; no clear D gene. The V end was cut by 2 bases, the J end by 5 bases, with 13 bases between. This CDR3 contains 15 residues. The germline V gene encodes CDR1 MNHNS and CDR2 SASEGT. The CDR3 is CASSEPTLGHNEQFF. Written as DNA, the CDR3 is TGTGCCAGCAGTGAACCCACCCTAGGACACAATGAGCAGTTCTTC.

The gene calls are TRBV30 and TRBJ2-1; 11 nucleotides line up with TRBD2. This CDR3 has 16 amino acids. V shed 5 bases and J 0 bases; nucleotides not matched to a gene: 6. Germline CDR1 and CDR2: GTSNPN and SVGIG (reference sequence). DNA of the CDR3: TGTGCCTGGGAAATAGCGGGAGGGCACTCCTACAATGAGCAGTTCTTC. It translates to CAWEIAGGHSYNEQFF.

This clonotype occurred a few times. The CDR3 DNA sequence: TGTGCCAGCAGCGAACGGACAGGCGGAATCGGCTACACCTTC. Amino acids: CASSERTGGIGYTF. The gene calls are TRBV7-6 and TRBJ1-2; 7 bases are a match to TRBD1. The germline V gene encodes CDR1 SGHVS and CDR2 FNYEAQ. The J segment lost 8 bases and the V segment lost 5 bases, leaving 11 bases of the junction unmatched. This CDR3 spans 14 amino acids. The variable domain in full, with the rest retrieved from reference TRBV7-6 and TRBJ1-2, is GAGVSQSPRYKVTKRGQDVALRCDPISGHVSLYWYRQALGQGPEFLTYFNYEAQQDKSGLPNDRFSAERPEGSISTLTIQRTEQRDSAMYRCASSERTGGIGYTFGSGTRLTVV.

In its sample, this clonotype was seen a few times. The chain combines TRBV5-1 with TRBJ1-1; TRBD1 matches 12 bases. Germline assignment: CDR1 SGHRS and CDR2 YFSETQ. Trimming took 4 bases from V and 11 from J; bases not matched to a gene: 9. This CDR3 has 14 residues. CDR3 residues: CASSPGTGGSGAFF. DNA for the CDR3: TGCGCCAGCAGCCCCGGGACAGGGGGCTCTGGGGCTTTCTTT.

In this sample, this clonotype turned up a few times. This rearrangement joins TRBV30 to TRBJ1-2, with 8 bases aligning to TRBD1. The CDR3 sequence is 13 residues long. The J segment lost 4 bases and the V segment lost 1 base, leaving 2 bases of the junction unmatched. Looked up from germline, CDR1 is GTSNPN and CDR2 is SVGIG (reference sequence). The CDR3: CAWSAQGAYGYTF. CDR3 sequence (DNA): TGTGCCTGGAGTGCTCAGGGGGCCTATGGCTACACCTTC. The full variable domain, completed using reference TRBV30 and TRBJ1-2, is SQTIHQWPATLVQPVGSPLSLECTVEGTSNPNLYWYRQAAGRGLQLLFYSVGIGQISSEVPQNLSASRPQDRQFILSSKKLLLSDSGFYLCAWSAQGAYGYTFGSGTRLTVV.

This clonotype was counted only a few times. The rearrangement joins TRBV2 to TRBJ2-2; D call uncertain. The germline gives CDR1 SNHLY, CDR2 FYNNEI. V was pared by 6 bases and J by 6 bases, with 5 bases between. The CDR3 contains 11 residues. The CDR3 DNA reads as TGTGCCAGCAGCGGACCCGGGGAGCTGTTTTTT. It is translated as CASSGPGELFF.

This clonotype was counted many times. DNA of the CDR3: TGTGCCAGCAGACCGGACGCCAACTATGGCTACACCTTC. Translating gives CASRPDANYGYTF. The chain employs TRBV6-5 and TRBJ1-2; D remains ambiguous. This CDR3 contains 13 residues. CDR1 is MNHEY and CDR2 is SVGAGI in the germline V gene. Trimming left V 6 bases short and J 2 bases short, with 10 bases between.

The sample holds a few counts of this clonotype. CDR3 DNA sequence: TGTGCCAGCAGCACGACTAGCGGGAGGGTGAACACCGGGGAGCTGTTTTTT. Encoded protein: CASSTTSGRVNTGELFF. V usage is TRBV5-4 and J usage is TRBJ2-2; TRBD2 matches 14 bases. The ends lost 4 bases at V and 1 base at J; junction bases unmatched: 3. From germline, CDR1 is SGHNT and CDR2 YYREEE (reference sequence). The CDR3 has 17 residues.

The table lists this clonotype with a few counts. The genes are TRBV3-1 and TRBJ1-6; D unclear. The CDR3 has 15 amino acids. The germline V gene encodes CDR1 LGHDT and CDR2 YNNKEL (reference sequence). Trimming left V 4 bases short and J 5 bases short, with 12 bases between. The CDR3 protein is CASSLGEWDNSPLHF. The CDR3 bases are TGTGCCAGCAGCCTGGGTGAGTGGGATAATTCACCCCTCCACTTT. Filled out from reference TRBV3-1 and TRBJ1-6, the complete variable domain reads DTAVSQTPKYLVTQMGNDKSIKCEQNLGHDTMYWYKQDSKKFLKIMFSYNNKELIINETVPNRFSPKSPDKAHLNLHINSLELGDSAVYFCASSLGEWDNSPLHFGNGTRLTVT.